This T cell receptor beta chain was profiled in a study of CD8+ T cells in alopecia areata. Study findings and constraints: Compared with normal scalp, lesional scalp had higher clonality and more expanded CD8+ clones. Many expanded lesional clones stayed in scalp and blood while on tofacitinib.

Germline CDR1 and CDR2: LNHNV and YYDKDF (reference sequence). The CDR3 runs 14 residues. V dropped 0 bases and J dropped 3 bases, with 8 bases sitting between them. Concerning this clone: What it recognizes is unknown.

Treatment in this sample: oral pan-JAK inhibitor, 5-10 mg twice daily. Alopecia areata patients gave lesional scalp punch biopsies and peripheral blood samples. The sorting of PBMCs gave CD4+ and CD8+ T cells. Following RNA extraction, reverse transcription yielded cDNA that acted as the sequencing template. Some clones are missing from TCRdb's copy, which holds only in-frame ones; the method was immunoSEQ multiplex PCR. Of hundreds of thousands of clones detected, approximately 67% appear once; the ten largest clones hold 1% to 1.5%. The sequence derives from a human donor with alopecia areata. The material was CD4+ T cells sorted from blood, obtained at approximately week 42, from a patient treated with tofacitinib. The chain has TRBV15 and TRBJ1-1, with D unclear. This CDR3 reads CATSRDNFDTEAFF. The CDR3 nucleotides are TGTGCCACCAGCAGAGACAACTTCGACACTGAAGCTTTCTTT.